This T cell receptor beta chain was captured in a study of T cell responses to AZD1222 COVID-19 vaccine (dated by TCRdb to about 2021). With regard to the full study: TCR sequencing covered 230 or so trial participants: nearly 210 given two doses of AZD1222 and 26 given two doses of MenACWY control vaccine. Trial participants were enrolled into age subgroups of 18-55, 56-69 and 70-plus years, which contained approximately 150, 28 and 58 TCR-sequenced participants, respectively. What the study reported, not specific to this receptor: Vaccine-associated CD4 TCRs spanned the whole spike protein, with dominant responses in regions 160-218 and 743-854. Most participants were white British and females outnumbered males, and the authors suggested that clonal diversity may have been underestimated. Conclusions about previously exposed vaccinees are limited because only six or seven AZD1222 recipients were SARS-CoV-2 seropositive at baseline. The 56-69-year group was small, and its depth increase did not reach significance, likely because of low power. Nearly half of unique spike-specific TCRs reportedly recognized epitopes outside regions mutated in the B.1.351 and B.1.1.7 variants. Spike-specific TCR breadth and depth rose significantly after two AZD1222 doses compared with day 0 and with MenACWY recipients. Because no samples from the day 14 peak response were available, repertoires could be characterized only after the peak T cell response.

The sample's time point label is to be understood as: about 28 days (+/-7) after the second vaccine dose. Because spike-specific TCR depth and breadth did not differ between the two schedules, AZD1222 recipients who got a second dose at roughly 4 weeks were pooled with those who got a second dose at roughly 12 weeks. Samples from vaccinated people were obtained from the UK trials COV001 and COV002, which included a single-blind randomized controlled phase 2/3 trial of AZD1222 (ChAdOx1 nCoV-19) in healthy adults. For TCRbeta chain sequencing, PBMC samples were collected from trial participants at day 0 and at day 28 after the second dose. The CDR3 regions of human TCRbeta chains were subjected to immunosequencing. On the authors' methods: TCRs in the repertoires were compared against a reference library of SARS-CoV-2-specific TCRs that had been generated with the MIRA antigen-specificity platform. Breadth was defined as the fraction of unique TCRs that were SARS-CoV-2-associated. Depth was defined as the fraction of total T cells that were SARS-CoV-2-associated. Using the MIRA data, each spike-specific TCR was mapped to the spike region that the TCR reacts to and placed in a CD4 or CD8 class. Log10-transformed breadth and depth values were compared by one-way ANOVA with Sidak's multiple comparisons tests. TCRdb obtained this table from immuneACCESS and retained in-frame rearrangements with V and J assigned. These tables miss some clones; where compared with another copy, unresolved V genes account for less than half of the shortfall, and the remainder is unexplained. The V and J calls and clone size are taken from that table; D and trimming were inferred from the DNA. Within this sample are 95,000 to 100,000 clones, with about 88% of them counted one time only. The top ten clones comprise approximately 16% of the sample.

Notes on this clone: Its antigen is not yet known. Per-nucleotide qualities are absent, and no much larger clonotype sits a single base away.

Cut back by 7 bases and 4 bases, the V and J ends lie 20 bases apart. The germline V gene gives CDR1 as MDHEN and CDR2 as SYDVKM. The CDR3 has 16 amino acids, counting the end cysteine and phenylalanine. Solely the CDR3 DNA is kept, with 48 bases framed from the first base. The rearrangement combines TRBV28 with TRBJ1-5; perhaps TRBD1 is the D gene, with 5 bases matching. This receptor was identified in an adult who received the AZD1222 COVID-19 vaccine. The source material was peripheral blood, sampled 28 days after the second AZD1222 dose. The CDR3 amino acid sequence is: CASNVQSDSTNQPQHF. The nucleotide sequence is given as TGTGCCAGCAACGTGCAAAGTGACAGTACAAATCAGCCCCAGCATTTT.